This record concerns one T cell receptor beta chain sequence. The antigen remains unidentified. The data belong to a study of PD-1 blockade in classical Hodgkin lymphoma. Study results and limitations: By C4D1, CD4+ diversity increased significantly, especially in complete responders. The study found complete responders had baseline diversity similar to newly diagnosed patients.

Patients all relapsed after autologous stem cell transplantation, and there was variation in brentuximab vedotin exposure. Using immunoSEQ multiplex PCR, the repertoire was profiled, and TCRdb retains in-frame clones only, with some absent. The sample has 95,000 to 120,000 clones, roughly 87% seen once. The TCR was taken from a human donor with classical Hodgkin lymphoma. The sequencing used peripheral blood mononuclear cells (PBMCs), collected before the second cycle of nivolumab.

In DNA, the CDR3 is TGTGCCAGCAGCCGCGGCACAGATACGCAGTATTTT. Its protein product is CASSRGTDTQYF. V and J are TRBV11-3 and TRBJ2-3; the D is unclear. V shed 5 bases and J shed 1 base, with 4 bases lying between them. Germline CDR1 reads SGHNT; CDR2 reads YENEEA. The CDR3 totals 12 residues.